This T cell receptor beta chain was obtained from a study of blood T cell repertoires in COVID-19. Germline V lookup: CDR1 WNHNN, CDR2 SYGVQD (reference sequence). The CDR3 is 16 amino acids. V was cut by 5 bases and J by 1 base, with 14 bases left in between. Libraries were prepared by immunoSEQ multiplex PCR; TCRdb keeps only in-frame clonotypes and omits some of them. The repertoire holds around 280,000 clones, with 90% as singletons. Across about two dozen US areas, participants ranged in age from about 18 to 90 years. Researchers sorted participants into cohorts using their self-reported clinical history.

The source of this sequence is a young woman with acute COVID-19. The sequenced sample consisted of PBMCs or T cells enriched from blood (not recorded which). This chain connects TRBV10-1 to TRBJ2-2; tentative D call: TRBD2 (6 bases). This chain's CDR3 is CASSNWREKNTGELFF. The DNA for the CDR3 is TGCGCCAGCAGTAATTGGCGGGAAAAGAACACCGGGGAGCTGTTTTTT.